Listed below are T cell receptor beta chains from one sample, sequenced in a study of OX40 agonist ivuxolimab in advanced cancers. Assay: immunoSEQ multiplex PCR; the TCRdb copy retains only in-frame clones and omits some. The sample has 81,000 or so clones, about 90% seen once; the top ten hold under 9.5%. This sample comprised CD4+ or CD8+ T cells sorted from blood, obtained in a trial of the OX40 agonist ivuxolimab. These receptors all stem from an adult with an advanced solid tumor such as melanoma, head and neck, liver or kidney cancer. CDR3s include the opening cysteine and the closing phenylalanine or tryptophan. D genes are given only for firm matches. Clone sizes are given selectively: once, few, many, or a class where the clone is expanded.

j_gene | d_gene | v_gene | abundance | CDR3aa | CDR3nt
TRBJ1-2 | . | TRBV7-9 | once | CASSPRRGGDGYTF | TGTGCCAGCAGCCCCCGGAGGGGCGGAGATGGCTACACCTTC
TRBJ1-1 | . | TRBV27 | . | CASGYGESAFF | TGTGCCAGCGGCTATGGGGAGTCAGCTTTCTTT
TRBJ2-3 | TRBD1 | TRBV4-1 | . | CASSQEFGQGVADTQYF | TGCGCCAGCAGCCAAGAATTTGGACAGGGGGTCGCAGATACGCAGTATTTT
TRBJ1-2 | . | TRBV2 | . | CASKTVNYGYTF | TGTGCCAGCAAGACCGTGAACTATGGCTACACCTTC
TRBJ1-1 | . | TRBV4-2 | . | CASSQDSGSENTEAFF | TGTGCCAGCAGCCAAGATTCTGGGTCAGAGAACACTGAAGCTTTCTTT
TRBJ2-7 | . | TRBV9 | . | CASSVGPQIIYEQYF | TGTGCCAGCAGCGTAGGCCCCCAGATTATCTACGAGCAGTACTTC
TRBJ2-3 | . | TRBV7-3 | . | CASSFTLAETDTQYF | TGTGCCAGCAGCTTTACTTTGGCGGAAACAGATACGCAGTATTTT
TRBJ1-6 | . | TRBV30 | . | CAWGAENYNSPLHF | TGTGCCTGGGGGGCAGAGAATTATAATTCACCCCTCCACTTT
TRBJ1-1 | . | TRBV30 | . | CAWGLANTEAFF | TGTGCCTGGGGCCTGGCCAACACTGAAGCTTTCTTT
TRBJ1-1 | TRBD1 | TRBV7-2 | . | CASSLEGTVEAFF | TGTGCCAGCAGCTTAGAAGGGACAGTTGAAGCTTTCTTT